These 5 T cell receptor beta chains share one sample of origin, sequenced in a study of a mutant IDH1 vaccine in newly diagnosed glioma. No antigen has been identified for these receptors. The time point: week 5, during vaccination. Alongside topical imiquimod, each dose of vaccine comprised 300 ug of mutant IDH1 20-mer peptide. The repertoire was sequenced with immunoSEQ multiplex PCR; TCRdb's copy has only in-frame clones and lacks some. The repertoire holds some 48,000 clones, roughly 73% seen once, with 1.8% in the top ten. The sequencing used PBMCs, collected from a glioma patient whose treatment included an IDH1 peptide vaccine. These receptor sequences come from a woman between 40 and 50 years old with glioma.

This clone was seen a handful of times. The rearrangement joins TRBV6-4 to TRBJ2-3; 8 bases fit TRBD2. Germline V lookup: CDR1 MRHNA, CDR2 SNTAGT. CDR3 size: 16 residues. The V and J ends lost 6 bases and 0 bases, in that order; junction bases with no gene match: 8. CDR3 protein: CASSPNGGVSTDTQYF. CDR3 bases: TGTGCCAGCAGCCCAAACGGGGGGGTAAGCACAGATACGCAGTATTTT.

The chain's CDR3 is CASSKGLGQETQYF. CDR3 in DNA: TGTGCCAGCAGCAAAGGACTGGGTCAAGAGACCCAGTACTTC. This sequence joins TRBV5-6 and TRBJ2-5; D perhaps matches TRBD2 (5 bases). V lost 4 bases, J lost 2 bases, and 12 bases lay in between. The CDR3 consists of 14 residues. Per the germline V gene, CDR1 is SGHDT and CDR2 is YYEEEE.

The chain has TRBV7-9 and TRBJ1-2, with D possibly being TRBD1 (5 bases). Trimming took off 5 bases at V and 4 bases at J, with 14 bases between the two ends. The germline gives CDR1 SEHNR, CDR2 FQNEAQ (reference sequence). The CDR3 covers 14 residues. The CDR3 DNA follows: TGTGCCAGCAGCGGATTGACAGAGAGCTATGGCTACACCTTC. The encoded protein is CASSGLTESYGYTF.

The chain couples TRBV29-1 to TRBJ2-7; D uncertain. The V end lost 1 base, the J end lost 3 bases, and 19 bases lay between the germline ends. The CDR3 is 16 amino acids. Per germline, CDR1 SQVTM and CDR2 ANQGSEA. CDR3: CSVEGGEAGPLYEQYF. The CDR3 DNA reads TGCAGCGTTGAAGGAGGAGAGGCAGGACCCCTCTACGAGCAGTACTTC.

The J gene is TRBJ2-5, the V gene TRBV7-3; 7 bases match TRBD1. Unmatched junction bases numbered 5, after V lost 5 bases and J lost 5 bases. Germline V gene data show CDR1 as SGHTA and CDR2 as FQGTGA. This CDR3 comprises 13 residues. Written as DNA, the CDR3 is TGTGCCAGCAGCCGACAGGGAGACGAGACCCAGTACTTC. Translation: CASSRQGDETQYF.